This T cell receptor beta chain is from a study of CD8 T cells in ankylosing spondylitis. TCRdb used MiXCR to reprocess the 5' RACE reads, holding one entry per CDR3 protein. The sample contains a few hundred thousand distinct CDR3 sequences, 20% to 25% of which appear only once. With respect to this clonotype: Its antigen is still unknown.

General observations from the study: Disease-associated clones were CD8+ and fairly uncommon in peripheral blood. Blood of patients with ankylosing spondylitis appeared to be characterized by a TCR beta motif of about 8 highly homologous variants. Reportedly, significant enrichment of disease-linked clones occurred in matched ankylosing spondylitis synovial fluid.

The germline gives CDR1 MNHEY, CDR2 SVGAGI. There are 19 residues in the CDR3. V lost 0 bases and J lost 0, with 18 bases in between. The J gene is TRBJ1-5, the V gene TRBV6-5, with no clear D. The clonotype comes from a male donor with ankylosing spondylitis. Sequenced input: blood, either unsorted or a sorted T cell fraction (not recorded which). CDR3 DNA sequence: TGTGCCAGCAGTTACTCGAGACCCCCAGGAGTAGATAGCAATCAGCCCCAGCATTTT. Translating it yields CASSYSRPPGVDSNQPQHF.